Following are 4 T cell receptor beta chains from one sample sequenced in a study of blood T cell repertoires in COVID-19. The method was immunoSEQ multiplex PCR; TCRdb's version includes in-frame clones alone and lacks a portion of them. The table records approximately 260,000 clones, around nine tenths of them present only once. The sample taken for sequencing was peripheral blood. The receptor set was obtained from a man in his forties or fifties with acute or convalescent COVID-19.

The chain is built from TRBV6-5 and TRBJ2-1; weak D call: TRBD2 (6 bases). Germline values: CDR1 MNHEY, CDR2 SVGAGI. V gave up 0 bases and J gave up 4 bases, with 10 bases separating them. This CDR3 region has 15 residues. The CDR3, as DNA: TGTGCCAGCAGTTACTCGCCGGACTATTACAATGAGCAGTTCTTC. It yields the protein CASSYSPDYYNEQFF.

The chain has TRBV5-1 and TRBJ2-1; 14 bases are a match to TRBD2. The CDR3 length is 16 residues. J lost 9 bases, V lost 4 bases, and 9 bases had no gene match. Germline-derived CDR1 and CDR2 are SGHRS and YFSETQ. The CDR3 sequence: CASSPGLAGGSGEQFF. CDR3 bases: TGCGCCAGCAGCCCCGGACTAGCGGGGGGTTCGGGTGAGCAGTTCTTC.

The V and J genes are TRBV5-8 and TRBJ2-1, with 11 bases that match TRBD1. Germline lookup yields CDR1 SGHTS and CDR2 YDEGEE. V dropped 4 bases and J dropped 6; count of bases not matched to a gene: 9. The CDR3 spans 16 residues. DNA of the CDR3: TGTGCCAGCAGCATCTCCGGGACAGGGGGATTCAATGAGCAGTTCTTC. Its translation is CASSISGTGGFNEQFF. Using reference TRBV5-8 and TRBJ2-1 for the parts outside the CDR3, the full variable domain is EAGVTQSPTHLIKTRGQQATLRCSPISGHTSVYWYQQALGLGLQFLLWYDEGEERNRGNFPPRFSGRQFPNYSSELNVNALELEDSALYLCASSISGTGGFNEQFFGPGTRLTVL.

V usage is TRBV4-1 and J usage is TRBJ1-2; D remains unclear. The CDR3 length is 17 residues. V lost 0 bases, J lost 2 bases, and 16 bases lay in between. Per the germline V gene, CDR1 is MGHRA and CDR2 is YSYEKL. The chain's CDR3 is CASSQDRSVAHNYGYTF. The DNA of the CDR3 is TGCGCCAGCAGCCAAGATCGAAGCGTAGCTCACAACTATGGCTACACCTTC.